The T cell receptor beta chain under discussion was sequenced for a study of blood T cell repertoires in COVID-19. Study summary: The United States, Italy and Spain were the sources of the acute and convalescent COVID-19 samples. Nucleic acid was either cDNA or gDNA, and it came from T cells, B-cell-depleted T cells, or PBMCs.

The CDR3 sequence is 15 residues long. Trimming at V came to 5 bases and at J to 6 bases, leaving 7 bases not matched to a gene. Germline CDR1 is SEHNR and CDR2 is FQNEAQ (reference sequence). Original handling: Cell counts per sample came from amplifying reference gene primers. This table comes from immunoSEQ multiplex PCR, and its TCRdb copy is limited to in-frame clones, with some not included. The DNA gave D and trimming, while V, J and clone size come from that table. The sample has around 370,000 clones; around 90% are singletons. J is TRBJ2-1 and V is TRBV7-9; 10 nucleotides match TRBD1. Sequenced material: peripheral blood. This TCR was sampled from a man aged 18 to 35 with active or convalescent COVID-19. CDR3 sequence: CASSPTGTGVNEQFF. CDR3 nucleotides: TGTGCCAGCAGCCCAACCGGGACAGGGGTCAATGAGCAGTTCTTC. The variable domain in full, with the rest retrieved from reference TRBV7-9 and TRBJ2-1, is DTGVSQNPRHKITKRGQNVTFRCDPISEHNRLYWYRQTLGQGPEFLTYFQNEAQLEKSRLLSDRFSAERPKGSFSTLEIQRTEQGDSAMYLCASSPTGTGVNEQFFGPGTRLTVL.